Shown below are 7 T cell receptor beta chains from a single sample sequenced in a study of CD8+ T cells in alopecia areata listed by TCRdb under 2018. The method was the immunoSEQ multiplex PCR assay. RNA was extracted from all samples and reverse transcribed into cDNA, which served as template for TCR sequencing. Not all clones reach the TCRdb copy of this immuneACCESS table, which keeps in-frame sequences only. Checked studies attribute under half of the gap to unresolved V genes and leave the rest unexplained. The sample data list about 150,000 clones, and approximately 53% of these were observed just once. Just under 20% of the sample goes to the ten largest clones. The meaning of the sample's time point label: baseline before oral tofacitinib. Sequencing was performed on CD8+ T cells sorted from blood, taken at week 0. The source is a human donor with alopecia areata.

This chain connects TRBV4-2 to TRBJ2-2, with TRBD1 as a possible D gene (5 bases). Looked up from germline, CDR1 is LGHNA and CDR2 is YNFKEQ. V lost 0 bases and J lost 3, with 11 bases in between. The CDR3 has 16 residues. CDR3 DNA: TGTGCCAGCAGCCAAGAACAGGACGACTACACCGGGGAGCTGTTTTTT. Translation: CASSQEQDDYTGELFF.

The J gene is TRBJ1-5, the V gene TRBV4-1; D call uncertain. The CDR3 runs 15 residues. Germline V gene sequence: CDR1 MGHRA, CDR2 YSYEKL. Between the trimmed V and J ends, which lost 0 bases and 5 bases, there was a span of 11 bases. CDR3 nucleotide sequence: TGCGCCAGCAGCCAAGATTTAAGGGAGGATCAGCCCCAGCATTTT. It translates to CASSQDLREDQPQHF.

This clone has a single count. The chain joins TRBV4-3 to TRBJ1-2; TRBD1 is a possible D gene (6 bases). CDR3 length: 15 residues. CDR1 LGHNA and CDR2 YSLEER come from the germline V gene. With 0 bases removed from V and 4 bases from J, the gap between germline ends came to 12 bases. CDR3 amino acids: CASSQDAGTLYGYTF. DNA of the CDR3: TGCGCCAGCAGCCAAGATGCCGGGACACTCTATGGCTACACCTTC.

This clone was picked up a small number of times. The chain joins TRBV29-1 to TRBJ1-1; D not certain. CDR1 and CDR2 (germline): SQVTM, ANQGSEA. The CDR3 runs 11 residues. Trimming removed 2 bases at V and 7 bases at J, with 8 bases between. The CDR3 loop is CSVETSDEAFF. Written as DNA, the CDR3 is TGCAGCGTTGAAACGTCGGATGAAGCTTTCTTT.

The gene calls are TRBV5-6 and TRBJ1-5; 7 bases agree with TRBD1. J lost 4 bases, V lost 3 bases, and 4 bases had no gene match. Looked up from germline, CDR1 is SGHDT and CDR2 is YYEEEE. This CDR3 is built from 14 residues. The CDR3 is CASSSGQTNQPQHF. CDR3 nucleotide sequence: TGTGCCAGCAGCTCGGGACAGACGAATCAGCCCCAGCATTTT.

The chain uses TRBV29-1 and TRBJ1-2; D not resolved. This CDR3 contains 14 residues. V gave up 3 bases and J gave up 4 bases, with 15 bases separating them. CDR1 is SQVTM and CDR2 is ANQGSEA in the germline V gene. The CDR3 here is CSVDYMGGTYGYTF. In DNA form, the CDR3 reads TGCAGCGTTGACTATATGGGCGGTACCTATGGCTACACCTTC.

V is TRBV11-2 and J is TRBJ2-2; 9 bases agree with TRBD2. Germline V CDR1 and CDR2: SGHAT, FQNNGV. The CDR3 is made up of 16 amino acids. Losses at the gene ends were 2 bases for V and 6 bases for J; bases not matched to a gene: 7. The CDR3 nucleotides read TGTGCCAGCAGCTTACGGTCGCTAGCGGGGCCCGGGGAGCTGTTTTTT. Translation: CASSLRSLAGPGELFF.